Listed below are T cell receptor beta chains from one sample, sequenced in a study of CD4 T cells in relation to SARS-CoV-2 and coronaviruses. The table came from immunoSEQ multiplex PCR; TCRdb's copy has only in-frame clones and leaves some out. The sample yields tens of thousands of clones, around 74% seen once. These receptors' antigens are unknown. The material sequenced was memory CD4+ T cells from PBMCs, cultured in vitro. Every receptor here comes from an adult with COVID-19. The CDR3 runs from the conserved cysteine through the conserved F or W. A D gene is named only where the DNA matches it firmly. The size of a clone is reported for some rows only, either as once, few or many, or as a class for expanded clones.

d_call	clone_size	v_call	j_call	cdr3_nt	cdr3_aa
TRBD1	few	TRBV28	TRBJ2-1	TGTGCCAGCACCACAGGGGGATTCTCCTACAATGAGCAGTTCTTC	CASTTGGFSYNEQFF
TRBD2	.	TRBV28	TRBJ2-5	TGTGCCAGCAGTGCGCGCCCGACTAGCGGGATCCAAGAGACCCAGTACTTC	CASSARPTSGIQETQYF
.	.	TRBV15	TRBJ2-7	TGTGCCACCAGCAGAGACATTGTACGCGAGCAGTACTTC	CATSRDIVREQYF
.	few	TRBV3-1/TRBV3-2	TRBJ2-1	TGTGCCAGCAGCCAATCCACCGAGCAGTTCTTC	CASSQSTEQFF
TRBD2	.	TRBV2	TRBJ2-1	TGTGCCAGCAGTGACCCTCCGAGAGGGACTAATATTCTGGCTTATGAGCAGTTCTTC	CASSDPPRGTNILAYEQFF
TRBD1	.	TRBV7-2	TRBJ2-1	TGTGCCAGCAGCACCAGCCCACAGGGGTACAATGAGCAGTTCTTC	CASSTSPQGYNEQFF
TRBD1	.	TRBV6-6	TRBJ2-3	TGTGCCAGCAGTCGACAGGGGGGATCAGATACGCAGTATTTT	CASSRQGGSDTQYF
.	.	TRBV10-3	TRBJ2-3	TGTGCCATCAGTGGTTATCTCAATAGCGTGGCAGATACGCAGTATTTT	CAISGYLNSVADTQYF
TRBD2	.	TRBV7-9	TRBJ2-7	TGTGCCAGCAGCGCAGCAGGACTAGCGGGTCTGACCTACGAGCAGTACTTC	CASSAAGLAGLTYEQYF
TRBD1	.	TRBV13	TRBJ2-7	TGTGCCAGCAGCCTAAATCGGGACAGGGTGTGGCACGAGCAGTACTTC	CASSLNRDRVWHEQYF
TRBD2	.	TRBV5-1	TRBJ2-3	TGCGCCAGCAGCTTGGAGGCGGGAGGACTCGATACGCAGTATTTT	CASSLEAGGLDTQYF
.	.	TRBV5-4	TRBJ1-1	TGTGCCAGCAGCTTGCAGCTGAACACTGAAGCTTTCTTT	CASSLQLNTEAFF
TRBD2	.	TRBV28	TRBJ2-3	TGTGCCAGCACCGAGACTAGCGGGGGCACAGATACGCAGTATTTT	CASTETSGGTDTQYF
.	.	TRBV2	TRBJ2-7	TGTGCCAGCAGTGACTTCGCGGGGCGCTCCTACGAGCAGTACTTC	CASSDFAGRSYEQYF
.	.	TRBV2	TRBJ2-3	TGTGCCAGCATCCCAGGGGCTAGCACAGATACGCAGTATTTT	CASIPGASTDTQYF
.	few	TRBV30	TRBJ2-1	TGTGCCTGGAGTGTTTCGTTTTCCTACAATGAGCAGTTCTTC	CAWSVSFSYNEQFF
.	once	TRBV19	TRBJ2-3	TGTGCCAGTAGTATAGGTCCTAGCACAGATACGCAGTATTTT	CASSIGPSTDTQYF
TRBD1	.	TRBV7-9	TRBJ1-2	TGTGCCAGCAGCCCTACGACAGGGCTTAACTATGGCTACACCTTC	CASSPTTGLNYGYTF
.	once	TRBV21-1	TRBJ2-3	TGTGCCAGCAGCACCGAGGACTGCACAGATACGCAGTATTTT	CASSTEDCTDTQYF
.	.	TRBV5-8	TRBJ2-1	TGTGCCAGCAGCTTGGGACTCCCGAGCTCCTACAATGAGCAGTTCTTC	CASSLGLPSSYNEQFF
.	few	TRBV3-1/TRBV3-2	TRBJ2-7	TGTGCCAGCAGCCAAGAGGTTGGTCCGCGGGCCTCCTACGAGCAGTACTTC	CASSQEVGPRASYEQYF
TRBD1	.	TRBV27	TRBJ1-5	TGTGCCAGCAGTTTATCCCGGTGGACAGGGGTTTCTCAGCCCCAGCATTTT	CASSLSRWTGVSQPQHF
.	.	TRBV7-2	TRBJ1-2	TGTGCCAGCAGCTTAAGCCCGGTAGGCTATGGCTACACCTTC	CASSLSPVGYGYTF
TRBD2	.	TRBV2	TRBJ2-5	TGTGCCAGCAGCGTGGGCGGGAGGTACGAGACCCAGTACTTC	CASSVGGRYETQYF
.	.	TRBV16	TRBJ1-1	TGTGCCAGCAGCCCCGGCTACACTGAAGCTTTCTTT	CASSPGYTEAFF
TRBD1	few	TRBV5-1	TRBJ1-1	TGCGCCAGCAGCTTAGGACAGGGCGACGCTTTCTTT	CASSLGQGDAFF
.	few	TRBV13	TRBJ2-1	TGTGCCAGCAGCTTATGGTCGACTACCGGTAGTAAGTTCTTC	CASSLWSTTGSKFF
TRBD2	.	TRBV11-3	TRBJ2-2	TGTGCCAGCAGCTTATATTGGAGGGCGGGGGACACCGGGGAGCTGTTTTTT	CASSLYWRAGDTGELFF
.	.	TRBV6-4	TRBJ2-1	TGTGCCAGCAGTGACGAAGGGGCCCTACTCCCCAGCTCCTACAATGAGCAGTTCTTC	CASSDEGALLPSSYNEQFF
.	few	TRBV4-2	TRBJ1-6	TGTGCCAGCAGCCAGGGAGGGGTCCAAAATAATTCACCCCTCCACTTT	CASSQGGVQNNSPLHF
TRBD2	.	TRBV28	TRBJ2-7	TGTGCCAGCAGTCCTCCTAGCGGGAAGGGCGAGCAGTACTTC	CASSPPSGKGEQYF
TRBD2	.	TRBV28	TRBJ2-7	TGTGCCAGCACCTCGGGACTAGCGGGAGCACGGTACGAGCAGTACTTC	CASTSGLAGARYEQYF
.	.	TRBV2	TRBJ2-3	TGTGCCAGCCGCCCCTGGGGGGCGAGCACAGATACGCAGTATTTT	CASRPWGASTDTQYF
TRBD1	.	TRBV6-6	TRBJ1-4	TGTGCCAGCAGATACCGGGACAGGGGGCATGAAAAACTGTTTTTT	CASRYRDRGHEKLFF
.	.	TRBV5-5	TRBJ2-7	TGTGCCAGCAGCTTGGGCTCCCAGGGTAACGAGCAGTACTTC	CASSLGSQGNEQYF
TRBD2	.	TRBV5-1	TRBJ2-5	TGCGCCAGCAGCTTGGAGACTAGCGGCCAAGAGACCCAGTACTTC	CASSLETSGQETQYF
.	few	TRBV28	TRBJ1-1	TGTGCCAGCATTAATTGGGGGACTGAAGCTTTCTTT	CASINWGTEAFF
TRBD2	.	TRBV2	TRBJ2-7	TGTGCCAGCAGTGCCCTTGGGAGGGATTCCTACGAGCAGTACTTC	CASSALGRDSYEQYF
.	.	TRBV5-1	TRBJ2-3	TGCGCCAGCAGCTTGGACCAACAGGGGACTGCAGATACGCAGTATTTT	CASSLDQQGTADTQYF
.	once	TRBV27	TRBJ1-4	TGTGCCAGCAGTTCCACAACTAATGAAAAACTGTTTTTT	CASSSTTNEKLFF
TRBD2	.	TRBV28	TRBJ2-1	TGTGCCAGCACTTCCCCCCTAGCGGGAGAAAACAATGAGCAGTTCTTC	CASTSPLAGENNEQFF